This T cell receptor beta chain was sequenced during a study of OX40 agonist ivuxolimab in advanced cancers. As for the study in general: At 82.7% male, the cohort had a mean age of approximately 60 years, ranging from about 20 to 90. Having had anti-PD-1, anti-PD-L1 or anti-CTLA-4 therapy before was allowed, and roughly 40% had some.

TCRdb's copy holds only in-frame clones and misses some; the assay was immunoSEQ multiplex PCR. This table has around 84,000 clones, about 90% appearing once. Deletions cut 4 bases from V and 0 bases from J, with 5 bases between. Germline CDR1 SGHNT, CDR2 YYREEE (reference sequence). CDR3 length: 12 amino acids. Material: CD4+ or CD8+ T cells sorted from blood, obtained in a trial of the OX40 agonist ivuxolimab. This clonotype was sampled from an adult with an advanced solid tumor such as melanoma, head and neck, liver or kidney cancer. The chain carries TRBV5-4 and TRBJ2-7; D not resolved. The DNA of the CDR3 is TGTGCCAGCAGCCTTAGCTCCTACGAGCAGTACTTC. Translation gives CASSLSSYEQYF.